The rows below give T cell receptor beta chains drawn from one sample of a study of blood T cell repertoires in COVID-19. Using immunoSEQ multiplex PCR, the repertoire was profiled, and TCRdb retains in-frame clones only, with some absent. The repertoire consists of some 150,000 clones, with approximately 90% occurring once and the leading ten covering 11%. The sequencing input was peripheral blood. All receptors derive from a woman older than 75 with acute or convalescent COVID-19. CDR3s include the opening cysteine and the closing phenylalanine or tryptophan.

j_gene,v_gene,CDR3aa
TRBJ1-4,TRBV25-1,CASSESRRTGEKLFF
TRBJ2-7,TRBV18,CASSDGLAGYEQYF
TRBJ2-5,TRBV7-2,CASRNRVGSQETQYF
TRBJ2-2,TRBV9,CASSPASGGATGELFF
TRBJ1-2,TRBV29-1,CSVDGGGYTF
TRBJ1-2,TRBV7-9,CASSLGGGAGYTF
TRBJ1-5,TRBV23-1,CASSQLRDTGGRNQPQHF
TRBJ1-2,TRBV11-2,CATAQDRGLGYTF
TRBJ1-4,TRBV10-3,CAIRGQGANEKLFF
TRBJ1-1,TRBV7-8,CASSPSVRTKAFF
TRBJ2-3,TRBV3-1/TRBV3-2,CASGEGLVDDTQYF
TRBJ1-2,TRBV12-3/TRBV12-4,CASSLVQGGLSF
TRBJ2-5,TRBV19,CASSTSGGPETQYF
TRBJ2-5,TRBV5-6,CASSSGQSGETQYF
TRBJ1-5,TRBV7-2,CASSATGRINQPQHF
TRBJ2-1,TRBV19,CASSIVTAGGPVEQFF
TRBJ1-1,TRBV28,CASSFPGQGGTEAFF
TRBJ1-5,TRBV29-1,CSASPGFDQPQHF
TRBJ1-1,TRBV6-1,CASSDRTGGNTEAFF
TRBJ1-5,TRBV7-8,CASSPTRSQGSNQPQHF
TRBJ2-3,TRBV6-5,CASSKTGANTDTQYF
TRBJ1-6,TRBV30,CAWSFGQGFYSPLHF
TRBJ1-6,TRBV5-1,CASSRDRAESPLHF
TRBJ1-1,TRBV3-1/TRBV3-2,CASSPGQGVGTEAFF
TRBJ2-4,TRBV18,CASSRPVGPGNIQYF
TRBJ1-6,TRBV6-5,CASTQGGFNSPLHF
TRBJ2-7,TRBV6-5,CASRQTGGELAQYF
TRBJ2-5,TRBV19,CASSIGKRVRETQYF
TRBJ2-5,TRBV5-4,CASSPGQRGETQYF
TRBJ1-5,TRBV18,CASSLSGVDQPQHF
TRBJ1-1,TRBV27,CASSTIFRGRRNTEAFF
TRBJ2-3,TRBV7-8,CASSSDLAGGTDTQYF
TRBJ1-5,TRBV3-1/TRBV3-2,CASSQEGRNQPQHF
TRBJ1-5,TRBV15,CATSRWEDQPQHF
TRBJ1-1,TRBV4-1,CASSYRFHTALMNTEAFF
TRBJ2-3,TRBV3-1/TRBV3-2,CASSQDGRGTDTQYF
TRBJ1-5,TRBV6-6,CATAGGGTNQPQHF
TRBJ1-6,TRBV7-2,CASSLDPNRAYNSPLHF
TRBJ2-7,TRBV3-1/TRBV3-2,CASSQLVRGRPLNEQYF
TRBJ2-3,TRBV6-6,CAWAAGGTDTQYF
TRBJ1-1,TRBV4-2,CASSQEWGDSYTEAFF
TRBJ1-3,TRBV4-1,CASSQKLSLSGNTIYF
TRBJ2-7,TRBV30,CAWSPPGGRSYEQYF
TRBJ1-4,TRBV18,CASSPQLPATNEKLFF
TRBJ2-7,TRBV2,CASSWDRESEQYF
TRBJ1-2,TRBV5-4,CASSLGQARYGYTF
TRBJ1-1,TRBV5-1,CASSLALVGPNTEAFF
TRBJ2-2,TRBV30,CAYKHLANTGELFF
TRBJ1-1,TRBV5-5,CASSLGYLNTEAFF
TRBJ1-3,TRBV28,CASSQTGNTIYF
TRBJ2-3,TRBV5-1,CASSFPLLYDSSGGASTDTQYF
TRBJ2-5,TRBV5-1,CASSYDRVETQYF
TRBJ2-1,TRBV5-1,CASSFGGSSYNEQFF
TRBJ2-2,TRBV3-1/TRBV3-2,CASSRQGTGELFF
TRBJ1-5,TRBV27,CASSPQGYQPQHF
TRBJ1-1,TRBV29-1,CSVSLGANTEAFF
TRBJ2-7,TRBV3-1/TRBV3-2,CASSQVTYNSYEQYF
TRBJ1-4,TRBV30,CAWNFRGGNEKLFF
TRBJ1-1,TRBV7-2,CASSLWVTSGTEAFF